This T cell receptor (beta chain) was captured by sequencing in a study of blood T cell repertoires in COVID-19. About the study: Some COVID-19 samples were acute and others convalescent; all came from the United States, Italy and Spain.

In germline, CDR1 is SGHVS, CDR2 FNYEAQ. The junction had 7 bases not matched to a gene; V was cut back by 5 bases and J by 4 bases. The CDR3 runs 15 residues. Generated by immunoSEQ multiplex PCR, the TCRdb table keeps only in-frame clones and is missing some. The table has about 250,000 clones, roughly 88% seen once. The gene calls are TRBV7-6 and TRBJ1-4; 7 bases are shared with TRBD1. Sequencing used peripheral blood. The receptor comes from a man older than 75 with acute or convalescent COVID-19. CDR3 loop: CASSPVGGYNEKLFF. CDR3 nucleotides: TGTGCCAGCAGCCCCGTAGGGGGCTATAATGAAAAACTGTTTTTT. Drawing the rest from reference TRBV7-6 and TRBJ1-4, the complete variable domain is GAGVSQSPRYKVTKRGQDVALRCDPISGHVSLYWYRQALGQGPEFLTYFNYEAQQDKSGLPNDRFSAERPEGSISTLTIQRTEQRDSAMYRCASSPVGGYNEKLFFGSGTQLSVL.